These T cell receptor beta chains were read from a single sample in a study of shared clonotypes between healthy human individuals. TCRdb keeps only in-frame clones here, not all; method: immunoSEQ multiplex PCR. The sample lists approximately 340,000 clones; over 70% were seen once. The sample was memory CD4+ T cells sorted from blood. The receptors shown here come from a man under 40 in good health. CDR3s include the opening cysteine and the closing phenylalanine or tryptophan. Fields, in order: D gene, V gene, J gene, clone size, CDR3 protein, CDR3 DNA. D genes are given only for firm matches. Size tells how often a clone was seen (once, few, many) or the class of an expanded clone, and some rows leave it out.

d_call: -; v_call: TRBV27; j_call: TRBJ1-2; clone_size: -; cdr3_aa: CASSSGVSGYTF; cdr3_nt: TGTGCCAGCAGTTCAGGGGTCAGCGGCTACACCTTC
d_call: -; v_call: TRBV5-5; j_call: TRBJ2-7; clone_size: -; cdr3_aa: CASSHTNKKQYF; cdr3_nt: TGTGCCAGCAGCCACACAAATAAGAAGCAGTACTTC
d_call: TRBD1; v_call: TRBV30; j_call: TRBJ1-1; clone_size: -; cdr3_aa: CAWSHTGGASEAFF; cdr3_nt: TGTGCCTGGAGCCACACAGGGGGCGCATCTGAAGCTTTCTTT
d_call: -; v_call: TRBV25-1; j_call: TRBJ1-4; clone_size: -; cdr3_aa: CASSGPRGLKLFF; cdr3_nt: TGTGCCAGCAGCGGACCGAGGGGCTTAAAACTGTTTTTT
d_call: -; v_call: TRBV10-1; j_call: TRBJ2-3; clone_size: -; cdr3_aa: CASSENRRTQYF; cdr3_nt: TGCGCCAGCAGTGAGAATAGGCGTACGCAGTATTTT
d_call: -; v_call: TRBV28; j_call: TRBJ2-5; clone_size: -; cdr3_aa: CASSLGQETQYF; cdr3_nt: TGTGCCAGCAGTTTGGGCCAAGAGACCCAGTACTTC
d_call: TRBD1; v_call: TRBV5-5; j_call: TRBJ2-7; clone_size: -; cdr3_aa: CASSLQGQGARGYF; cdr3_nt: TGTGCCAGCAGCTTGCAGGGACAGGGGGCCCGTGGGTACTTC
d_call: TRBD2; v_call: TRBV5-1; j_call: TRBJ2-7; clone_size: few; cdr3_aa: CASRREGVGSYEQYF; cdr3_nt: TGCGCCAGCAGACGGGAGGGTGTAGGGTCCTACGAGCAGTACTTC
d_call: -; v_call: TRBV5-6; j_call: TRBJ2-3; clone_size: -; cdr3_aa: CASSLEGGEGDTQYF; cdr3_nt: TGTGCCAGCAGCTTGGAGGGTGGCGAGGGGGATACGCAGTATTTT
d_call: -; v_call: TRBV6-4; j_call: TRBJ2-4; clone_size: -; cdr3_aa: CASTGALNIQYF; cdr3_nt: TGTGCCAGCACAGGGGCTTTAAACATTCAGTACTTC
d_call: -; v_call: TRBV28; j_call: TRBJ2-3; clone_size: once; cdr3_aa: CASSLGVRSGLTDTQYF; cdr3_nt: TGTGCCAGCAGTTTGGGGGTGAGAAGCGGGCTCACAGATACGCAGTATTTT
d_call: -; v_call: TRBV5-1; j_call: TRBJ1-5; clone_size: -; cdr3_aa: CASRVSSNQPQHF; cdr3_nt: TGCGCCAGCAGGGTATCTAGCAATCAGCCCCAGCATTTT
d_call: TRBD2; v_call: TRBV6-6; j_call: TRBJ2-1; clone_size: -; cdr3_aa: CASSPTSGRSYNEQFF; cdr3_nt: TGTGCCAGCAGTCCGACTAGCGGGAGGTCCTACAATGAGCAGTTCTTC
d_call: -; v_call: TRBV5-4; j_call: TRBJ1-2; clone_size: -; cdr3_aa: CASSSIGGGYTF; cdr3_nt: TGTGCCAGCAGCTCAATTGGCGGCGGCTACACCTTC
d_call: -; v_call: TRBV6-6; j_call: TRBJ2-3; clone_size: -; cdr3_aa: CASSYPAVAADTQYF; cdr3_nt: TGTGCCAGCAGTTACCCAGCAGTGGCCGCAGATACGCAGTATTTT
d_call: -; v_call: TRBV11-2; j_call: TRBJ2-7; clone_size: -; cdr3_aa: CASSSLLDFDNGYEQYF; cdr3_nt: TGTGCCAGCAGCTCACTTCTCGACTTCGATAATGGCTACGAGCAGTACTTC
d_call: TRBD1; v_call: TRBV19; j_call: TRBJ2-7; clone_size: -; cdr3_aa: CASSTGTDSYEQYF; cdr3_nt: TGTGCCAGTAGTACCGGGACAGATTCCTACGAGCAGTACTTC
d_call: TRBD1; v_call: TRBV19; j_call: TRBJ1-2; clone_size: -; cdr3_aa: CASSSRDRLYGYTF; cdr3_nt: TGTGCCAGTAGTAGCCGGGACAGACTCTATGGCTACACCTTC
d_call: -; v_call: TRBV2; j_call: TRBJ2-1; clone_size: once; cdr3_aa: CASSGEARSYNEQFF; cdr3_nt: TGTGCCAGCAGTGGAGAAGCGAGGTCCTACAATGAGCAGTTCTTC
d_call: -; v_call: TRBV29-1; j_call: TRBJ2-4; clone_size: -; cdr3_aa: CSVGDGRNIQYF; cdr3_nt: TGCAGCGTTGGGGATGGGAGGAACATTCAGTACTTC
d_call: -; v_call: TRBV11-2; j_call: TRBJ1-1; clone_size: -; cdr3_aa: CASSSYVDNLKAFF; cdr3_nt: TGTGCCAGCAGCTCGTATGTGGACAACCTTAAAGCTTTCTTT
d_call: -; v_call: TRBV19; j_call: TRBJ2-3; clone_size: -; cdr3_aa: CASSIMNTQYF; cdr3_nt: TGTGCCAGTAGTATTATGAATACGCAGTATTTT
d_call: TRBD2; v_call: TRBV14; j_call: TRBJ2-4; clone_size: -; cdr3_aa: CASSQDISGTSGVSKNIQYF; cdr3_nt: TGTGCCAGCAGCCAAGATATCAGCGGGACTAGCGGGGTCTCCAAAAACATTCAGTACTTC
d_call: TRBD1; v_call: TRBV6-1; j_call: TRBJ2-7; clone_size: -; cdr3_aa: CASSRTGVNEQYF; cdr3_nt: TGTGCCAGTTCACGAACAGGGGTCAACGAGCAGTACTTC
d_call: TRBD1; v_call: TRBV28; j_call: TRBJ1-1; clone_size: once; cdr3_aa: CASRTTRQGARAFF; cdr3_nt: TGTGCCAGCAGAACAACGCGACAGGGGGCGCGAGCTTTCTTT
d_call: -; v_call: TRBV10-3; j_call: TRBJ2-7; clone_size: once; cdr3_aa: CAISESSDVISYEQYF; cdr3_nt: TGTGCCATCAGTGAGTCGTCGGACGTAATCTCCTACGAGCAGTACTTC
d_call: -; v_call: TRBV5-3; j_call: TRBJ1-4; clone_size: few; cdr3_aa: CARSLYPVEATNEKLFF; cdr3_nt: TGTGCCAGAAGCTTGTATCCGGTAGAAGCAACTAATGAAAAACTGTTTTTT
d_call: -; v_call: TRBV27; j_call: TRBJ1-5; clone_size: -; cdr3_aa: CASSLRMGVGNQPQHF; cdr3_nt: TGTGCCAGCAGTTTAAGGATGGGGGTGGGCAATCAGCCCCAGCATTTT
d_call: TRBD2; v_call: TRBV18; j_call: TRBJ2-1; clone_size: -; cdr3_aa: CASSQGQVREGSYNEQFF; cdr3_nt: TGTGCCAGCTCACAGGGCCAGGTGCGGGAGGGCTCCTACAATGAGCAGTTCTTC
d_call: -; v_call: TRBV7-9; j_call: TRBJ2-7; clone_size: -; cdr3_aa: CASSLAAPGYEQYF; cdr3_nt: TGTGCCAGCAGCTTAGCGGCGCCAGGCTACGAGCAGTACTTC
d_call: -; v_call: TRBV12-5; j_call: TRBJ1-2; clone_size: -; cdr3_aa: CASGFGRGHYGYTF; cdr3_nt: TGTGCTAGTGGTTTTGGACGGGGACACTATGGCTACACCTTC
d_call: -; v_call: TRBV2; j_call: TRBJ2-3; clone_size: once; cdr3_aa: CASSEVLDAYDTQYF; cdr3_nt: TGTGCCAGCAGTGAAGTCTTGGACGCGTATGATACGCAGTATTTT
d_call: TRBD1; v_call: TRBV5-1; j_call: TRBJ2-5; clone_size: -; cdr3_aa: CASSFHPGTGGGETQYF; cdr3_nt: TGCGCCAGCAGCTTTCACCCCGGGACAGGGGGAGGGGAGACCCAGTACTTC
d_call: -; v_call: TRBV28; j_call: TRBJ1-2; clone_size: -; cdr3_aa: CASQGNVGYTF; cdr3_nt: TGTGCCAGCCAGGGGAACGTTGGCTACACCTTC
d_call: -; v_call: TRBV14; j_call: TRBJ2-7; clone_size: -; cdr3_aa: CASSLISSYEQYF; cdr3_nt: TGTGCCAGCAGCCTGATTTCTTCCTACGAGCAGTACTTC
d_call: -; v_call: TRBV5-1; j_call: TRBJ2-2; clone_size: -; cdr3_aa: CASSGATGSTGELFF; cdr3_nt: TGCGCCAGCAGCGGGGCGACAGGCAGCACCGGGGAGCTGTTTTTT
d_call: TRBD2; v_call: TRBV29-1; j_call: TRBJ2-3; clone_size: -; cdr3_aa: CSVGLAGITDTQYF; cdr3_nt: TGCAGCGTGGGACTAGCGGGGATCACAGATACGCAGTATTTT
d_call: -; v_call: TRBV6-1; j_call: TRBJ1-5; clone_size: few; cdr3_aa: CASSGGITQPQHF; cdr3_nt: TGTGCCAGCAGTGGGGGGATAACTCAGCCCCAGCATTTT
d_call: -; v_call: TRBV5-1; j_call: TRBJ2-1; clone_size: few; cdr3_aa: CASSNGGRNNEQFF; cdr3_nt: TGCGCCAGCAGCAACGGGGGACGGAACAATGAGCAGTTCTTC
d_call: TRBD2; v_call: TRBV5-6; j_call: TRBJ2-1; clone_size: -; cdr3_aa: CASSPGLAGGPNEQFF; cdr3_nt: TGTGCCAGCAGCCCCGGACTAGCGGGAGGTCCCAATGAGCAGTTCTTC